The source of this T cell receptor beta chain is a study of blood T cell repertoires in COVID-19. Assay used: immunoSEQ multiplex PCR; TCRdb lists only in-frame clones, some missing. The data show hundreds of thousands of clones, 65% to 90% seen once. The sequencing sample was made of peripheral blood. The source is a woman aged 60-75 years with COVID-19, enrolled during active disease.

CDR3 bases: TGTGCCTGGAGTGCAGGGACTAGCGGGACCCTTGGGACAGATACGCAGTATTTT. This sequence encodes CAWSAGTSGTLGTDTQYF. This chain links TRBV30 with TRBJ2-3; 13 bases align to TRBD2. CDR1 and CDR2 from the germline V gene are GTSNPN and SVGIG (reference sequence). The V and J ends lost 1 base and 3 bases, in that order; junction bases with no gene match: 10. There are 18 residues in the CDR3.